The rows below give T cell receptor beta chains drawn from one sample of a study of beta chain features in type 1 diabetes. Method: immunoSEQ multiplex PCR; TCRdb's copy keeps in-frame clones and lacks some. The table lists 120,000 to 150,000 clones, about 13% of them singletons. Input material: central memory CD4+ T cells from blood. These receptors all stem from a man aged 18 to 29 with type 1 diabetes. CDR3s include the opening cysteine and the closing phenylalanine or tryptophan. A D gene is named only where the DNA matches it firmly. Not every row has a clone size; where given, it reads once, few, many or a size class.

V gene,D gene,clone size,J gene,CDR3 DNA,CDR3 protein
TRBV4-2,.,few,TRBJ2-1,TGTGCCAGCAGCCAAGAACAGCTAAGGGGCAATGAGCAGTTCTTC,CASSQEQLRGNEQFF
TRBV10-3,.,few,TRBJ2-5,TGTGCCACCCAGGACAGAGTAACCCAAGAGACCCAGTACTTC,CATQDRVTQETQYF
TRBV15,TRBD1,few,TRBJ1-6,TGTGCCACCGCTCGGGACAGGGATAATTCACCCCTCCACTTT,CATARDRDNSPLHF
TRBV30,.,many,TRBJ1-6,TGTGCCTGGAGTGTCTTGGAGGATTCACCCCTCCACTTT,CAWSVLEDSPLHF
TRBV7-9,.,.,TRBJ2-7,TGTGCCAGCAGCAACCCCGGGGTTAACGAGCAGTACTTC,CASSNPGVNEQYF
TRBV7-3,.,.,TRBJ2-3,TGTGCCAGCAGCTTATTGGGAGAACCAGATACGCAGTATTTT,CASSLLGEPDTQYF
TRBV2,.,.,TRBJ1-2,TGTGCCAGCAGTGGGTACTTCGAAGGAACCGATGGCTACACCTTC,CASSGYFEGTDGYTF
TRBV6-1,.,.,TRBJ2-5,TGTGCCAGCAGTGAAAGAGGGCAATTCCAAGAGACCCAGTACTTC,CASSERGQFQETQYF
TRBV7-9,.,few,TRBJ2-5,TGTGCCAGCAGCCTAAGGCTGGTGGCCCAAGAGACCCAGTACTTC,CASSLRLVAQETQYF
TRBV27,TRBD1,.,TRBJ1-1,TGTGCCAGCAGTACCCAACAGGGGTGGGCGGCTTTCTTT,CASSTQQGWAAFF
TRBV5-1,TRBD2,many,TRBJ2-1,TGCGCCAGCAGCACCGGACTAGCGGGGAGTGCGAATGAGCAGTTCTTC,CASSTGLAGSANEQFF